These 20 T cell receptor beta chains came from one sample sequenced in a study of CD8+ T cells in alopecia areata (dated by TCRdb to between 2017 and 2018). What this sample's treatment or condition label stands for: oral pan-JAK inhibitor, 5-10 mg twice daily. The receptor library was made with the immunoSEQ multiplex PCR assay. To provide template for TCR sequencing, every sample had RNA extracted and reverse transcribed into cDNA. The immuneACCESS repertoire file appears here via TCRdb, limited to in-frame rearrangements. These files lack a portion of the clones; in checked studies, under half of the deficit traces to unresolved V genes, and the cause of the others is not known. The sample profile shows approximately 90,000 clones; about two thirds of them were found once. 15% to 20% of the sample comes from the top ten. This sample comprised CD8+ T cells sorted from blood, obtained at approximately week 42, from a patient treated with tofacitinib. The receptors were gathered from a human donor with alopecia areata.

The rearrangement joins TRBV29-1 to TRBJ1-2; D not resolved. The V gene lost 5 bases and the J gene lost 2 bases, with 9 bases spanning the gap. Germline V gene lookup returns CDR1 SQVTM and CDR2 ANQGSEA. The CDR3 covers 12 residues. CDR3 DNA sequence: TGCAGCGTTATAGAACAGAACTATGGCTACACCTTC. It translates to CSVIEQNYGYTF.

In the case of this clone: Other DNA sequences from this sample encode an identical CDR3 as well. The CDR3 here is CASSQDQGTYEQYF. The DNA for the CDR3 is TGCGCCAGCAGCCAAGATCAGGGCACCTACGAGCAGTACTTC. J is TRBJ2-7 and V is TRBV4-3; D is perhaps TRBD1 (5 bases). The ends were cut back, 0 bases at V and 2 bases at J, with 8 bases in the middle. The CDR3 loop spans 14 amino acids. Germline V gene lookup returns CDR1 LGHNA and CDR2 YSLEER.

The CDR3 DNA follows: TGTGCCATCAGTGCAATGTCTGGCACTGAAGCTTTCTTT. It yields the protein CAISAMSGTEAFF. The J gene is TRBJ1-1, the V gene TRBV10-3, with D uncertain. V was shortened by 4 bases and J by 4 bases, with 10 bases between the two germline ends. The CDR3 extends over 13 amino acids. In germline, CDR1 is ENHRY, CDR2 SYGVKD.

The chain uses TRBV6-1 and TRBJ1-1; D call uncertain. The V and J ends lost 10 bases and 1 base respectively, with 10 bases between them. CDR1 and CDR2 (germline): MNHNS, SASEGT. The CDR3 is 12 residues long. This CDR3 reads CATTDWNTEAFF. CDR3 DNA sequence: TGTGCCACAACGGACTGGAACACTGAAGCTTTCTTT.

The V gene is TRBV4-1, the J gene TRBJ2-7, with D possibly being TRBD2 (5 bases). The CDR3 has 13 residues. CDR1 and CDR2 from the germline V gene are MGHRA and YSYEKL. Trimming stripped 4 bases from V and 2 bases from J, with 9 bases between. CDR3 protein: CASSREPTYEQYF. The CDR3 DNA sequence: TGCGCCAGCAGCCGGGAGCCTACCTACGAGCAGTACTTC.

This sequence joins TRBV29-1 and TRBJ1-1; no firm D call. The CDR3 is 10 amino acids. Per the germline V gene, CDR1 is SQVTM and CDR2 is ANQGSEA. The germline V and J ends were trimmed by 5 bases and 6 bases, with 7 bases remaining between them. CDR3 in DNA: TGCAGCGTTCCGGGAGCTGAAGCTTTCTTT. Its translation: CSVPGAEAFF.

The chain has TRBV9 and TRBJ1-2; no clear D gene. The CDR3 totals 13 residues. Germline V gene sequence: CDR1 SGDLS, CDR2 YYNGEE. V lost 4 bases and J 1 base, leaving 8 bases between the germline ends. CDR3 amino acids: CASSTDHNYGYTF. CDR3 nucleotide sequence: TGTGCCAGCAGCACAGACCATAACTATGGCTACACCTTC.

V usage is TRBV6-7 and J usage is TRBJ2-2; the D gene is possibly TRBD1 (7 bases). TRBV6-7 belongs to the ORF category, with a function that is uncertain. This CDR3 has 13 residues. V was trimmed by 10 bases and J by 4 bases, leaving 13 bases between them. CDR3 in DNA: TGTGCCACCCAGGGGGGATCCACCGGGGAGCTGTTTTTT. This codes for CATQGGSTGELFF.

The chain links TRBV30 to TRBJ1-2; D may be TRBD1 (5 bases). This CDR3 is built from 13 residues. Trimming took off 5 bases at V and 1 base at J, with 11 bases between the two ends. The germline V gene has CDR1 GTSNPN and CDR2 SVGIG (reference sequence). The CDR3 protein is CAWQGEGNYGYTF. The DNA of the CDR3 is TGTGCCTGGCAGGGAGAGGGTAACTATGGCTACACCTTC.

This chain links TRBV29-1 with TRBJ2-5; the D is unclear. The J call could be wrong; TRBJ2-7 is a better fit for the DNA end. This CDR3 is built from 10 residues. Looked up from germline, CDR1 is SQVTM and CDR2 is ANQGSEA. CDR3 loop: CSVLEYEQYF. The CDR3, as DNA: TGCAGCGTTCTAGAATACGAGCAGTACTTC.

This clone was observed a single time. CDR3 loop: CASSLYQGLSYEQYF. CDR3 bases: TGTGCCAGCAGCTTATACCAGGGGCTCTCCTACGAGCAGTACTTC. This chain joins TRBV7-9 and TRBJ2-7; tentative D call: TRBD1 (6 bases). The ends were cut back, 2 bases at V and 0 bases at J, with 11 bases in the middle. The germline V gene has CDR1 SEHNR and CDR2 FQNEAQ (reference sequence). The CDR3 has 15 amino acids.

The V call is TRBV6-5, the J call TRBJ2-7, with 7 bases identical to TRBD1. This CDR3 has 15 residues. The germline V gene has CDR1 MNHEY and CDR2 SVGAGI. J was trimmed by 1 base and V by 0 bases; bases with no gene match: 3. CDR3 nucleotides: TGTGCCAGCAGTTACTCTCGGGGACAGTCCTACGAGCAGTACTTC. Amino acid sequence: CASSYSRGQSYEQYF.

The rearrangement uses TRBV7-9 and TRBJ1-1; weak D call: TRBD1 (5 bases). The CDR3 totals 14 residues. In germline, CDR1 is SEHNR, CDR2 FQNEAQ (reference sequence). V shed 1 base and J shed 2 bases, with 8 bases lying between them. The CDR3 is CASSLEGRNTEAFF. The CDR3 region has the DNA TGTGCCAGCAGCTTAGAGGGGCGAAACACTGAAGCTTTCTTT.

J is TRBJ1-4 and V is TRBV19; D is undetermined. Deletions cut 3 bases from V and 8 bases from J, with 13 bases between. In germline, CDR1 is LNHDA, CDR2 SQIVND (reference sequence). CDR3 length: 14 amino acids. CDR3 residues: CASSISGQQEKLFF. The CDR3, as DNA: TGTGCCAGTAGTATCTCGGGCCAACAGGAAAAACTGTTTTTT.

The rearrangement links TRBV27 to TRBJ2-7, with D uncertain. V was shortened by 10 bases and J by 6 bases, with 13 bases between the two germline ends. CDR1 MNHEY and CDR2 SMNVEV come from the germline V gene (reference sequence). The CDR3 totals 11 residues. CDR3 sequence: CATQLWGEQYF. The DNA for the CDR3 is TGTGCCACCCAACTTTGGGGCGAGCAGTACTTC.

The genes are TRBV6-5 and TRBJ2-1, with 7 bases aligning to TRBD1. Germline V gives CDR1 MNHEY, CDR2 SVGAGI. The CDR3 sequence is 13 residues long. Unmatched junction bases numbered 6, after V lost 7 bases and J lost 6 bases. CDR3 residues: CASKQQGFNEQFF. DNA of the CDR3: TGTGCCAGCAAACAACAGGGGTTCAATGAGCAGTTCTTC.

The chain carries TRBV27 and TRBJ2-1; D may be TRBD1 or TRBD2 (7 bases each). Germline-derived CDR1 and CDR2 are MNHEY and SMNVEV (reference sequence). Trimming pared 5 bases from V and 4 bases from J, leaving 12 bases between. This CDR3 has 14 amino acids. The CDR3 spells CASSTGEGYNEQFF. The DNA for the CDR3 is TGTGCCAGCAGTACAGGGGAGGGATACAATGAGCAGTTCTTC.

CDR3 in amino acids: CASSLFGSPLHF. Here the CDR3 DNA reads TGTGCCAGCAGTTTGTTTGGTTCACCCCTCCACTTT. The chain employs TRBV27 and TRBJ1-6, with D uncertain. Trimming took 3 bases from V and 9 from J, leaving 6 bases between them. Germline V CDR1 and CDR2: MNHEY, SMNVEV (reference sequence). The CDR3 loop spans 12 amino acids.

This chain connects TRBV7-9 to TRBJ2-6; D unclear. Germline values: CDR1 SEHNR, CDR2 FQNEAQ (reference sequence). The CDR3 has 14 residues. Deletions cut 6 bases from V and 1 base from J, with 7 bases between. The CDR3 sequence: CASRDASGANVLTF. The CDR3, as DNA: TGTGCCAGCAGGGATGCTTCTGGGGCCAACGTCCTGACTTTC.

V usage is TRBV15 and J usage is TRBJ2-1; possibly TRBD2 for D (6 bases). In germline, CDR1 is LNHNV, CDR2 YYDKDF (reference sequence). The CDR3 length is 15 residues. V lost 5 bases and J lost 7, with 18 bases in between. CDR3 residues: CATSGSGVMENEQFF. The CDR3 DNA reads TGTGCCACCAGCGGGTCGGGGGTAATGGAGAATGAGCAGTTCTTC.